This T cell receptor beta chain was identified in a study of blood T cell repertoires in COVID-19. Recruits, aged roughly 18 to 90 years, lived in 25 or so US areas. CDR1 is MNHEY and CDR2 is SVGAGI in the germline V gene. This CDR3 contains 16 residues. V gave up 2 bases and J gave up 3 bases; unmatched junction bases: 3. In the source study's methods: Scientists estimated how many nucleated cells there were by amplifying reference gene primers. Method: immunoSEQ multiplex PCR; TCRdb's copy keeps in-frame clones and lacks some. The DNA gave D and trimming, while V, J and clone size come from that table. Found here are around 340,000 clones, roughly 85% of them singletons; the top ten hold around 4.5%.

Sequencing was done on a sample of PBMCs or T cells enriched from blood (not recorded which). The chain carries TRBV6-5 and TRBJ2-5, with 13 positions matching TRBD2. The source of this sequence is a woman in her forties with acute COVID-19. Here the CDR3 reads CASSYGGLAGKETQYF. Written as DNA, the CDR3 is TGTGCCAGCAGTTACGGGGGACTAGCGGGGAAAGAGACCCAGTACTTC.